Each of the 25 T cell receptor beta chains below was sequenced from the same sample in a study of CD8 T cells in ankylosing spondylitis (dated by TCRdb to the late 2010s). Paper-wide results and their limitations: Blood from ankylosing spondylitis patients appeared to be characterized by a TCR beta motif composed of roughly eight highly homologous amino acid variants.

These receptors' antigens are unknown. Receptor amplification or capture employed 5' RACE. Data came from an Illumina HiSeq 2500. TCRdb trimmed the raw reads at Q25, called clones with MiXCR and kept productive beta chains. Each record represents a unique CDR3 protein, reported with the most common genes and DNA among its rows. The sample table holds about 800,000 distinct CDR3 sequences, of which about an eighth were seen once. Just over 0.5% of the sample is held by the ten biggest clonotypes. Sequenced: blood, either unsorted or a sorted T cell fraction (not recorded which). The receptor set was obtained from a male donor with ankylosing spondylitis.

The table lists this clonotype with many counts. The DNA of the CDR3 is TGCAGTGCTAACAGGGGTACCTACAATGAGCAGTTCTTC. This gives the protein CSANRGTYNEQFF. The chain is built from TRBV20-1 and TRBJ2-1; 7 nucleotides match TRBD1. In germline, CDR1 is DFQATT, CDR2 SNEGSKA (reference sequence). The CDR3 extends over 13 amino acids. V shed 4 bases and J 2 bases; nucleotides not matched to a gene: 2.

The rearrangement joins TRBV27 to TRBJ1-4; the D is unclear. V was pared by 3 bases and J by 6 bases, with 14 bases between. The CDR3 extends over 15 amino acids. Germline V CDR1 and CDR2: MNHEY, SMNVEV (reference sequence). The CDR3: CASSLLGIGDEKLFF. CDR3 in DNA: TGTGCCAGCAGTTTGCTAGGAATAGGCGATGAAAAACTGTTTTTT.

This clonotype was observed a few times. This CDR3 reads CASRSGGGWGTEAFF. The CDR3, as DNA: TGTGCCAGCAGATCGGGGGGCGGATGGGGCACTGAAGCTTTCTTT. This chain uses TRBV27 with TRBJ1-1; maybe TRBD1 (6 bases). The CDR3 consists of 15 residues. Trimming removed 6 bases from V and 4 bases from J, with 18 bases in between. CDR1 is MNHEY, CDR2 SMNVEV, per germline (reference sequence).

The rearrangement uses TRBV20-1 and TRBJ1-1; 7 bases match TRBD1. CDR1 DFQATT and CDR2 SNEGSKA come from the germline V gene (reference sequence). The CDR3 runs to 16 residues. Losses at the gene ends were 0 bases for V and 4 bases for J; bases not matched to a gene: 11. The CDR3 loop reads CSAREVTGDVGTEAFF. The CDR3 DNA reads TGCAGTGCTAGAGAGGTAACAGGGGATGTTGGCACTGAAGCTTTCTTT.

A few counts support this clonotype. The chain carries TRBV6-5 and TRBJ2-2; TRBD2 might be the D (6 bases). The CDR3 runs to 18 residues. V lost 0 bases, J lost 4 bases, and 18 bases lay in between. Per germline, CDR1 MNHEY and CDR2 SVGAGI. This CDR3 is CASSYSMGPRRATGELFF. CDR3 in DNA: TGTGCCAGCAGTTACTCGATGGGACCTCGGAGGGCCACCGGGGAGCTGTTTTTT.

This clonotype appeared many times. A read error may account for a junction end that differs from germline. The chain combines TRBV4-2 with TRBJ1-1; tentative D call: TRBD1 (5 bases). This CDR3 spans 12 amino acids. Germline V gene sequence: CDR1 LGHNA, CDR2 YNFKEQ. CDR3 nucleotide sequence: TGTGCCAGCAGCCAAGTTCCCGGGACGCCCGAGTTT. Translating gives CASSQVPGTPEF.

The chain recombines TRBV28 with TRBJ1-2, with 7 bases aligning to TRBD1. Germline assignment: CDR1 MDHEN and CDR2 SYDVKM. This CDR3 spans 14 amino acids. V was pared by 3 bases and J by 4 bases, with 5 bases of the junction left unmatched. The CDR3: CASSFRGGVYGYTF. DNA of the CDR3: TGTGCCAGCAGTTTCAGGGGGGGCGTCTATGGCTACACCTTC.

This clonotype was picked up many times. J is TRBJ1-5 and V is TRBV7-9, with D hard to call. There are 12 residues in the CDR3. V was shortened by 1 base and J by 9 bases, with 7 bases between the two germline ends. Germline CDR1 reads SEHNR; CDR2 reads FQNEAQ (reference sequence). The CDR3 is CASSLEGRPQHF. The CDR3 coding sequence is TGTGCCAGCAGCTTAGAAGGGCGGCCCCAGCATTTT.

The CDR3 coding sequence is TGCAGTGCTGGAGGGGCTAGCGGGAGGGCCTCAGATACGCAGTATTTT. It specifies CSAGGASGRASDTQYF. This chain connects TRBV20-1 to TRBJ2-3; TRBD2 matches at 12 bases. CDR1 DFQATT and CDR2 SNEGSKA come from the germline V gene (reference sequence). The CDR3 contains 16 residues. With 5 bases clipped from V and 4 bases from J, the junction kept 10 bases outside the gene matches.

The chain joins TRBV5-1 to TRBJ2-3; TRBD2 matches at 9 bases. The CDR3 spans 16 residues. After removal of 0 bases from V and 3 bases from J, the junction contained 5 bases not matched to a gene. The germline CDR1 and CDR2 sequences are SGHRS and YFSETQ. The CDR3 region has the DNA TGCGCCAGCAGCTTGGGACTAGCGGATCCTACAGATACGCAGTATTTT. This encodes CASSLGLADPTDTQYF.

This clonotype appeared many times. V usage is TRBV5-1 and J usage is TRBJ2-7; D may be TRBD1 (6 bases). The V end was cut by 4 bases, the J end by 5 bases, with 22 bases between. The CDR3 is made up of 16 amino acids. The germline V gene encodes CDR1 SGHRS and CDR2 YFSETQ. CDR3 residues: CASSTTRAGVTDEQYF. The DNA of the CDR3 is TGCGCCAGCAGCACAACCCGCGCAGGGGTAACGGACGAGCAGTACTTC.

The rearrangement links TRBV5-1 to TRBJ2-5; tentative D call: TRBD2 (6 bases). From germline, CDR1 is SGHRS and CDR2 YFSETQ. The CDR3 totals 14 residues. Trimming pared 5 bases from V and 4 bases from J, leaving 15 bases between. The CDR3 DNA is TGCGCCAGCAGTCCCCAGGGAGGAGGAGAGACCCAGTACTTC. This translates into CASSPQGGGETQYF.

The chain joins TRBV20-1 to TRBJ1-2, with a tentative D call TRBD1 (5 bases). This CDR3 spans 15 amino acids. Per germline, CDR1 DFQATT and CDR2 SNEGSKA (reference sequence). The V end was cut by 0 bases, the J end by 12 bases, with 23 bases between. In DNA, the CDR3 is TGCAGTGCTAGAGATTATAATGTTGGGGACTCCGGGAACACCTTC. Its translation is CSARDYNVGDSGNTF.

The CDR3 region is CSVGRATGGDGYTF. CDR3 sequence (DNA): TGCAGCGTTGGGAGGGCGACAGGGGGCGATGGCTACACCTTC. V gene TRBV29-1 combines with J gene TRBJ1-2; 10 bases match TRBD1. Germline V gene lookup returns CDR1 SQVTM and CDR2 ANQGSEA. With 4 bases clipped from V and 6 bases from J, the junction kept 8 bases outside the gene matches. This CDR3 has 14 residues.

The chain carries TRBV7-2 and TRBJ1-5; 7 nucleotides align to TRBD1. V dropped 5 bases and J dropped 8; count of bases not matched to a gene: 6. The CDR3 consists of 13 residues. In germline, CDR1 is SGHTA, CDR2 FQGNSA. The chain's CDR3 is CASSIRDSKPQHF. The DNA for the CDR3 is TGTGCCAGCAGCATCCGGGACAGTAAGCCCCAGCATTTT. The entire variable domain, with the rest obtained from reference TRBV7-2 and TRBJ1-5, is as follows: GAGVSQSPSNKVTEKGKDVELRCDPISGHTALYWYRQSLGQGLEFLIYFQGNSAPDKSGLPSDRFSAERTGGSVSTLTIQRTQQEDSAVYLCASSIRDSKPQHFGDGTRLSIL.

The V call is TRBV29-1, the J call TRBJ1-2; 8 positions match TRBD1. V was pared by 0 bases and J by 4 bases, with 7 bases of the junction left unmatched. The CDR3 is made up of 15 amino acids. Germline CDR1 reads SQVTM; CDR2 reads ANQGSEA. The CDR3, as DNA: TGCAGCGTTGAAGAGGGCGGGCAGGGGGCCTATGGCTACACCTTC. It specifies CSVEEGGQGAYGYTF.

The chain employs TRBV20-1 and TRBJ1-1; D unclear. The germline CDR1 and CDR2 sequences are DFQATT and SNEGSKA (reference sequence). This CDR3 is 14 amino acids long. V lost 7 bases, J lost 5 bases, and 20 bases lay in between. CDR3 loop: CSVRVVAAGTEAFF. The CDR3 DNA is TGCAGTGTGAGGGTCGTGGCCGCGGGGACTGAAGCTTTCTTT.

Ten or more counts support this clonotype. This chain's CDR3 is CATSGGDEQFF. CDR3 bases: TGTGCCACCAGTGGGGGGGACGAGCAGTTCTTC. The chain has TRBV24-1 and TRBJ2-1, with a possible D match to TRBD2 (6 bases). The V end was cut by 5 bases, the J end by 10 bases, with 8 bases between. This CDR3 has 11 amino acids. The germline gives CDR1 KGHDR, CDR2 SFDVKD.

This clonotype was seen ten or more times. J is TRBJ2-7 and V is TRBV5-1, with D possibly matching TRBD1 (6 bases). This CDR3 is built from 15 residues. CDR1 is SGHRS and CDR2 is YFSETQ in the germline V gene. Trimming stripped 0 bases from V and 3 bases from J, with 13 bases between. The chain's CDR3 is CASSLDIPGVYEQYF. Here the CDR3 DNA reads TGCGCCAGCAGCTTGGACATTCCAGGGGTCTACGAGCAGTACTTC.

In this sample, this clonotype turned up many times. DNA for the CDR3: TGCGCCAGCAGCCAAGAACGGACGGCGAACACTGAAGCTTTCTTT. This codes for CASSQERTANTEAFF. J is TRBJ1-1 and V is TRBV4-3; D is ambiguous. There are 15 residues in the CDR3. The germline gives CDR1 LGHNA, CDR2 YSLEER. V was cut by 0 bases and J by 1 base, with 9 bases left in between.

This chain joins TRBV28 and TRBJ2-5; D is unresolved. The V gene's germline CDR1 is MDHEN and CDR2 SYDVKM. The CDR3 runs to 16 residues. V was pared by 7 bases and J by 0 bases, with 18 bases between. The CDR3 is CASTDTRKGDQETQYF. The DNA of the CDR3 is TGTGCCAGCACCGACACTCGGAAGGGCGACCAAGAGACCCAGTACTTC.

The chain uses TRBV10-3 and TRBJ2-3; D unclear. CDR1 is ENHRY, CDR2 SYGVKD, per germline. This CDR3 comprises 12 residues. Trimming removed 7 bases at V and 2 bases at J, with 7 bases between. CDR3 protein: CAIKQDTDTQYF. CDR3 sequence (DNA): TGTGCCATCAAGCAGGACACAGATACGCAGTATTTT.

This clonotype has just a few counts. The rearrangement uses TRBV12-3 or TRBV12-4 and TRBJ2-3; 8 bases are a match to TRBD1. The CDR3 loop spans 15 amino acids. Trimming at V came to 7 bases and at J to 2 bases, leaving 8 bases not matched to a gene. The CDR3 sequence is CASTAGTGNTDTQYF. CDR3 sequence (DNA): TGTGCCAGCACCGCGGGGACAGGCAACACAGATACGCAGTATTTT.

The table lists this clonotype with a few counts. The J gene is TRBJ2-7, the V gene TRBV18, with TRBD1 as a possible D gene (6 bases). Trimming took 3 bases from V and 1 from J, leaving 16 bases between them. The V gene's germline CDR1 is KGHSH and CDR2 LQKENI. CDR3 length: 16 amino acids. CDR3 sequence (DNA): TGTGCCAGCTCACCTACAGGGATAATCCCTTCCTACGAGCAGTACTTC. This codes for CASSPTGIIPSYEQYF. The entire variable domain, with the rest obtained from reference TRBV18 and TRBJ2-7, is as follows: NAGVMQNPRHLVRRRGQEARLRCSPMKGHSHVYWYRQLPEEGLKFMVYLQKENIIDESGMPKERFSAEFPKEGPSILRIQQVVRGDSAAYFCASSPTGIIPSYEQYFGPGTRLTVT.

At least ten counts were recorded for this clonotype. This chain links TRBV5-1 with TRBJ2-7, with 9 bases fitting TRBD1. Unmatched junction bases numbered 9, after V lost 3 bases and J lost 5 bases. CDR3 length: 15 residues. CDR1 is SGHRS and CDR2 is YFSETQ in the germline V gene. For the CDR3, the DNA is TGCGCCAGCAGCTCCACCGGGACAGGGTCCCACGAGCAGTACTTC. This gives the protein CASSSTGTGSHEQYF.